This paragraph reports one TCR beta chain. Its antigen specificity is not known. No qualities accompany the bases; no much larger clone lies one base away. The data were obtained in a study of blood T cell repertoires in COVID-19 (dated by TCRdb to between 2020 and 2021). Describing the broader study: Collaborator samples came from the United States, Italy and Spain and covered acute and convalescent phases of COVID-19. The material from the prospective study consisted of cDNA or gDNA derived from T cells, B-cell-depleted T cells, or PBMCs. Subjects who had been exposed to COVID-19, were actively infected with it, or had recovered from it provided the deeply sampled blood TCRbeta repertoires that made up the dataset. The repertoires were released in a freely available public database intended as a resource for research on the immune response to SARS-CoV-2. Samples came from the ongoing ImmuneRACE study (first 160 participants) plus 1,254 subjects from 6 global collaborators. A de-identified subject ID, COVID-19 status, age in years and sex were almost always included in the sample metadata. Where available, HLA class I and class II types were taken from metadata supplied by the sample provider and were not determined by assay-based typing.

TCRbeta CDR3 regions were amplified from genomic DNA using the immunoSEQ Assay, a bias-controlled multiplex PCR. The original methods were these. The number of nucleated cells in each sample was estimated from the amplification of reference gene primers within the assay. To quantify the absolute abundance of each unique TCRbeta CDR3 rearrangement, sequence reads were collapsed and filtered. Productive Simpson clonality was computed per sample as the square root of Simpson's diversity index over productive rearrangements. TCRdb re-hosts the immuneACCESS table, in-frame sequences only. Its copies lack some clones; in the studies checked, an unresolved V gene accounts for under half of them, and the cause for the rest is not known. D and trimming come from the DNA, and the V and J calls and clone size come from that table. The table for this sample lists tens of thousands of clones; over 75% of them were counted only once. The top ten hold roughly an eighth of the sample.

Beyond this particular receptor, the publication reports: How much clinical and demographic metadata was included differed by source and by participant, and the metadata was provided uncurated.

The CDR3 measures 11 amino acids from cysteine to phenylalanine. Only the CDR3 DNA stays, 33 bases, in frame from base 1. The junction carries 9 bases between V and J, which are trimmed by 5 bases and 7 bases respectively. The germline V gene (reference sequence) supplies CDR1 DFQATT and CDR2 SNEGSKA. Whole blood was collected in K2EDTA tubes by collaborating institutions according to the institutions' own protocols. For TCRbeta analysis, collaborators shipped samples in one of three forms: frozen whole blood, isolated PBMCs, or DNA extracted from either of those sample types. What was sequenced was peripheral blood. The clonotype was recovered from a man between 65 and 79 years old with active or convalescent COVID-19. The chain uses TRBV20-1 and TRBJ1-3; TRBD1 could be the D gene, as 6 bases match. The DNA sequence is as follows: TGCAGTGCTTCAGGGGCCAACACCATATATTTT. Translation gives CSASGANTIYF.